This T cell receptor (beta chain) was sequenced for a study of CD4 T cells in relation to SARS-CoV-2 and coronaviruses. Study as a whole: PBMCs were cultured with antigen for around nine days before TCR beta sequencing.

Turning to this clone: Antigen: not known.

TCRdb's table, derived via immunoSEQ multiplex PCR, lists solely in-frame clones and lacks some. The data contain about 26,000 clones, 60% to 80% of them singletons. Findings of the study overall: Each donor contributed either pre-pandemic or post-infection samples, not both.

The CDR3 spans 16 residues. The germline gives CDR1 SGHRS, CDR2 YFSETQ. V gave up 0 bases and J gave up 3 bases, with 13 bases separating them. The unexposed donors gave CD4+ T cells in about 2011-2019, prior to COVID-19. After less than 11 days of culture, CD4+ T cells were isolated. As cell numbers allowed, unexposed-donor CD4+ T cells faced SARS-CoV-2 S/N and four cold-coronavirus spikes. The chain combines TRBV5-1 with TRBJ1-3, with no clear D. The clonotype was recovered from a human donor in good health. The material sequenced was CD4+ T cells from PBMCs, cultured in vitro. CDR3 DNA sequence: TGCGCCAGCAGCTTGGAGTCAGCCTTTAATGGAAACACCATATATTTT. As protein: CASSLESAFNGNTIYF.